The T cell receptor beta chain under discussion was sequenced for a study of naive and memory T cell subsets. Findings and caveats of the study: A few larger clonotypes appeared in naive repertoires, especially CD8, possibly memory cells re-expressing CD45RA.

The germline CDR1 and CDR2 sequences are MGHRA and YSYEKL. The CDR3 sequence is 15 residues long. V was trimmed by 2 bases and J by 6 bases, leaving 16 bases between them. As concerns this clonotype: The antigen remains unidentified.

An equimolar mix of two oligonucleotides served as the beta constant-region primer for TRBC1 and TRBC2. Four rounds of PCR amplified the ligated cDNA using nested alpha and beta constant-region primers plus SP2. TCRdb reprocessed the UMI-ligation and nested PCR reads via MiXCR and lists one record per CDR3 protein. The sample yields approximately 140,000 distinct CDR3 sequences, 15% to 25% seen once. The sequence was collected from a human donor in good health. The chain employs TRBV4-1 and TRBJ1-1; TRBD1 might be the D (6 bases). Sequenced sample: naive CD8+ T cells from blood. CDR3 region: CASSQHPLQGAEAFF. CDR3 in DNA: TGCGCCAGCAGCCAACATCCACTACAGGGTGCTGAAGCTTTCTTT.